A selection of T cell receptor beta chains follows, all from one sample in a study of T-cell reconstitution after alpha-beta-depleted transplantation in children. TCRdb re-analysed the PCR reads in MiXCR, keeping a single row per CDR3 protein. In the table there are about 690,000 distinct CDR3 sequences, approximately 15% of which are singletons. The sequencing used PBMCs from the stem cell graft donor, collected from the stem cell graft. The receptors derive from a human donor who donated a stem cell graft to a child with acute myeloid leukemia. Each CDR3 is given with its conserved first and last residue. Each record gives: clone size, D gene, V gene, J gene, CDR3 protein, CDR3 DNA. A D gene is named only where the DNA matches it firmly. Size values are once, few and many counts, or a class for expanded clones, and some rows have none.

>many|NA|TRBV9|TRBJ1-1
CASSVASVNTEAFF
TGTGCCAGCAGCGTAGCTTCAGTGAACACTGAAGCTTTCTTT
>few|NA|TRBV29-1|TRBJ1-4
CSAQMGPNEKLFF
TGCAGCGCCCAGATGGGCCCCAATGAAAAACTGTTTTTT
>NA|NA|TRBV24-1|TRBJ2-1
CATSDLTENYNEQFF
TGTGCCACCAGTGATTTAACAGAAAACTACAATGAGCAGTTCTTC
>NA|TRBD1|TRBV6-2/TRBV6-3|TRBJ2-2
CASSYQGGRTGELFF
TGTGCCAGCAGTTATCAAGGGGGCAGGACCGGGGAGCTGTTTTTT
>many|NA|TRBV7-9|TRBJ2-5
CASSPLDGEETQYF
TGTGCCAGCAGCCCATTGGACGGAGAAGAGACCCAGTACTTC
>NA|TRBD2|TRBV24-1|TRBJ2-2
CATSDLIGTTTGELFF
TGTGCCACCAGTGATTTGATTGGGACTACCACCGGGGAGCTGTTTTTT
>few|NA|TRBV28|TRBJ2-3
CASSLTLTGSKDTQYF
TGTGCCAGCAGTTTAACCCTGACAGGTTCTAAGGATACGCAGTATTTT
>NA|TRBD1|TRBV4-3|TRBJ2-5
CASSQGTGASETQYF
TGCGCCAGCAGCCAAGGGACAGGGGCGTCGGAGACCCAGTACTTC
>few|NA|TRBV30|TRBJ2-3
CAWSDPRAFTDTQYF
TGTGCCTGGAGTGATCCTCGGGCCTTCACAGATACGCAGTATTTT
>NA|TRBD1|TRBV12-3/TRBV12-4|TRBJ1-4
CASSYRQGLRTNEKLFF
TGTGCCAGCAGTTACAGACAGGGCTTGAGAACTAATGAAAAACTGTTTTTT
>many|NA|TRBV9|TRBJ2-4
CASSKQGYWSAKNIQYF
TGTGCCAGCAGCAAACAGGGTTATTGGAGCGCCAAAAACATTCAGTACTTC
>many|TRBD1|TRBV12-3/TRBV12-4|TRBJ1-5
CASSGGDRGNQPQHF
TGTGCCAGCAGTGGTGGGGACAGGGGTAATCAGCCCCAGCATTTT
>many|NA|TRBV19|TRBJ2-3
CASSGPGDTQYF
TGTGCCAGTAGCGGTCCGGGAGATACGCAGTATTTT
>many|NA|TRBV27|TRBJ2-5
CASSLSWSAETQYF
TGTGCCAGCAGTTTAAGTTGGTCCGCAGAGACCCAGTACTTC
>NA|NA|TRBV5-6|TRBJ2-7
CASSLAPGPGTEQYF
TGTGCCAGCAGCTTGGCGCCGGGACCCGGAACTGAGCAGTACTTC
>NA|NA|TRBV4-1|TRBJ2-1
CASSQDPGTPRGFF
TGCGCCAGCAGCCAAGACCCAGGGACTCCCAGGGGGTTCTTC
>NA|TRBD1|TRBV28|TRBJ1-1
CASSSTGELPGEAFF
TGTGCCAGCAGTTCCACAGGGGAGCTCCCGGGGGAAGCTTTCTTT
>NA|NA|TRBV29-1|TRBJ1-2
CSVEDSQGWSYGYTF
TGCAGCGTTGAAGATTCCCAGGGGTGGTCCTATGGCTACACCTTC
>many|NA|TRBV20-1|TRBJ2-5
CSASSSDSQETQYF
TGCAGTGCTAGCTCATCGGACAGCCAAGAGACCCAGTACTTC
>many|NA|TRBV20-1|TRBJ1-2
CSAILGTSDGYTF
TGCAGTGCTATCCTCGGGACCTCCGATGGCTACACCTTC
>many|NA|TRBV13|TRBJ2-5
CASSSPSRGMEETQYF
TGTGCCAGCAGCTCCCCGTCTAGGGGGATGGAAGAGACCCAGTACTTC
>many|TRBD1|TRBV6-1|TRBJ2-7
CASSGDRGAYEQYF
TGTGCCAGCAGTGGGGACAGGGGGGCCTACGAGCAGTACTTC
>NA|TRBD2|TRBV30|TRBJ2-5
CAWSTRTSGETQYF
TGTGCCTGGAGTACGAGGACTAGCGGAGAGACCCAGTACTTC
>NA|NA|TRBV7-9|TRBJ1-4
CASSLGSSNEKLFF
TGTGCCAGCAGCTTAGGGTCGTCTAATGAAAAACTGTTTTTT
>many|NA|TRBV29-1|TRBJ2-3
CSVPSTTASTDTQYF
TGCAGCGTCCCGTCTACGACAGCTAGCACAGATACGCAGTATTTT
>few|NA|TRBV15|TRBJ2-7
CATSSGTVTYEQYF
TGTGCCACCAGCAGTGGAACCGTGACCTACGAGCAGTACTTC
>NA|NA|TRBV29-1|TRBJ1-2
CSATHQSGYYGYTF
TGCAGCGCCACACACCAATCAGGGTATTATGGCTACACCTTC
>few|NA|TRBV12-3/TRBV12-4|TRBJ2-3
CASRETGSDTQYF
TGTGCCAGCAGGGAAACAGGGTCAGATACGCAGTATTTT
>NA|NA|TRBV7-9|TRBJ2-3
CASSWGEWQGRTDTQYF
TGTGCCAGCAGCTGGGGGGAGTGGCAGGGAAGAACAGATACGCAGTATTTT
>few|TRBD1|TRBV12-3/TRBV12-4|TRBJ1-6
CASSRLPGQANSPLHF
TGTGCCAGCAGTAGACTGCCGGGACAGGCTAATTCACCCCTCCACTTT
>many|TRBD1|TRBV12-3/TRBV12-4|TRBJ2-1
CASSPPGQGVGEQFF
TGTGCCAGCAGTCCCCCGGGACAGGGCGTTGGTGAGCAGTTCTTC
>few|TRBD1|TRBV20-1|TRBJ2-5
CSARDDRGMETQYF
TGCAGTGCTAGAGATGACAGGGGGATGGAGACCCAGTACTTC
>few|NA|TRBV28|TRBJ2-2
CASSLWGAGDTGELFF
TGTGCCAGCAGTTTATGGGGAGCAGGGGACACCGGGGAGCTGTTTTTT
>few|NA|TRBV27|TRBJ1-4
CASRGRAANEKLFF
TGTGCCAGCAGAGGTCGGGCAGCTAATGAAAAACTGTTTTTT
>many|NA|TRBV12-3/TRBV12-4|TRBJ1-5
CASSLRQMGGTGQPQHF
TGTGCCAGCAGTTTAAGACAGATGGGGGGAACCGGTCAGCCCCAGCATTTT
>many|NA|TRBV20-1|TRBJ1-1
CSARAKLRHTEAFF
TGCAGTGCTAGAGCTAAACTTCGGCACACTGAAGCTTTCTTT
>NA|TRBD2|TRBV29-1|TRBJ2-1
CSVGKAGALYNEQFF
TGCAGCGTGGGAAAAGCGGGGGCCCTCTACAATGAGCAGTTCTTC
>NA|NA|TRBV18|TRBJ2-5
CASSPPPVGETQYF
TGTGCCAGCTCACCACCTCCAGTCGGAGAGACCCAGTACTTC
>few|TRBD2|TRBV7-2|TRBJ2-7
CASSQLGGTYEQYF
TGTGCCAGCAGCCAACTCGGGGGGACCTACGAGCAGTACTTC
>many|TRBD1|TRBV5-1|TRBJ1-5
CASSETGYSNQPQHF
TGCGCCAGCAGCGAGACAGGGTATAGCAATCAGCCCCAGCATTTT
>many|NA|TRBV6-5|TRBJ1-4
CASSYEGWEKLFF
TGTGCCAGCAGTTACGAGGGCTGGGAAAAACTGTTTTTT
>few|NA|TRBV20-1|TRBJ1-5
CSARARGGNQPQHF
TGCAGTGCCAGGGCGAGGGGGGGCAATCAGCCCCAGCATTTT
>few|TRBD1|TRBV3-1|TRBJ2-1
CASSQAGGAFYNEQFF
TGTGCCAGCAGCCAAGCAGGGGGCGCCTTTTACAATGAGCAGTTCTTC
>NA|TRBD1|TRBV12-3/TRBV12-4|TRBJ2-1
CASSLDSGQGRNEQFF
TGTGCCAGCAGTTTAGATTCGGGACAGGGGAGGAATGAGCAGTTCTTC
>NA|TRBD2|TRBV30|TRBJ2-7
CAWSTSGTYEQYF
TGTGCCTGGAGTACTAGCGGTACCTACGAGCAGTACTTC
>few|TRBD2|TRBV30|TRBJ2-1
CAWSAGGAGEQFF
TGTGCCTGGAGTGCCGGGGGGGCGGGGGAGCAGTTCTTC